This TCR beta chain was captured by sequencing in a study of blood T cell repertoires in COVID-19. On the study more broadly: Samples came from the United States, Italy and Spain, spanning acute and convalescent COVID-19.

A single count supports this clone. Trimming took 0 bases from V and 6 from J; bases not matched to a gene: 10. Germline CDR1 SQVTM, CDR2 ANQGSEA. CDR3 size: 15 residues. In the authors' workflow: Nucleated cell number was recorded as an estimate derived from reference gene primer amplification. Profiling relied on immunoSEQ multiplex PCR, and the TCRdb table lists in-frame clones only, not all of them. That table furnishes V, J and clone size, whereas the DNA furnished D and trimming. The sample carries around 20,000 clones, around 87% recorded once. This receptor was identified in a human donor in a cohort sampled during active COVID-19. The sample consisted of peripheral blood. The V gene is TRBV29-1, the J gene TRBJ1-2, with 7 bases fitting TRBD1. The CDR3 DNA is TGCAGCGTTGAAGAAATCGACAGGGTTGGCCATGGCTACACCTTC. This encodes CSVEEIDRVGHGYTF.